The present TCR beta chain was sequenced within a study of blood T cell repertoires in COVID-19. Study background: From the United States, Italy and Spain came samples of acute and convalescent COVID-19. From T cells, B-cell-depleted T cells, or PBMCs came the material, which was cDNA or gDNA.

As processed by the authors: The authors estimated nucleated cell counts from reference gene primer amplification. Some clones are missing from TCRdb's copy, which holds only in-frame ones; the method was immunoSEQ multiplex PCR. The DNA was the basis for D and trimming; V, J and clone size are from that table. The table lists some 150,000 clones, 86% of them singletons, with around 3.5% in the top ten. V was trimmed by 2 bases and J by 5 bases, leaving 13 bases between them. The CDR3 loop spans 15 amino acids. Germline values: CDR1 SGHVS, CDR2 FQNEAQ. The sample taken for sequencing was peripheral blood. The chain combines TRBV7-8 with TRBJ2-1; no definite D call. The source of this sequence is a man aged 70 or older with acute or convalescent COVID-19. The CDR3 here is CASSLRRNPDNEQFF. CDR3 coding DNA: TGTGCCAGCAGCTTACGGCGGAACCCCGACAATGAGCAGTTCTTC.